This T cell receptor beta chain was captured in a study of shared clonotypes between healthy human individuals. This clone was seen once. Some clones are missing from TCRdb's copy, which holds only in-frame ones; the method was immunoSEQ multiplex PCR. The sample carries about 1 million clones, about three quarters recorded once. Sequenced sample: memory CD4+ T cells sorted from blood. The subset: CD45RA-negative fraction. This sequence originates from a man in his late teens or twenties in good health.

The CDR3 sequence is CASSTNRQGKGYEQYF. CDR3 DNA: TGTGCCAGCAGCACAAACCGACAGGGAAAAGGGTACGAGCAGTACTTC. The gene calls are TRBV21-1 and TRBJ2-7; TRBD1, the table's D call, lacks a check against the DNA. TRBV21-1 is recorded as a pseudogene. The CDR3 sequence is 16 residues long.